This TCR beta chain comes out of a study of cytomegalovirus exposure and HLA in healthy donors. Findings and caveats of the study: Upon later analysis, HLA-associated TCR beta chains proved more clonally expanded than other, equally common chains. One variant, a missense change in DCLRE1C, was linked in a later analysis to TCR beta V- and J-gene trimming.

Donors were nominally healthy when sampled, though unrecorded immune exposures were likely. There are 15 residues in the CDR3. V dropped 1 base and J dropped 0 bases, with 7 bases sitting between them. Germline V gene lookup returns CDR1 SEHNR and CDR2 FQNEAQ (reference sequence). PCR amplification relied on 60 Vbeta primers (plus 13 Jbeta primers). In the authors' methods: An analysis performed later counted 81 million or so unique TCR beta chains (around 9.9 million of them shared). Sequenced by immunoSEQ multiplex PCR; TCRdb stores in-frame clones only, minus some. For V, J and clone size, that table is used; D and trimming come from the DNA. This repertoire includes some 130,000 clones. To note about this clone: Its antigen remains unidentified.

The chain carries TRBV7-9 and TRBJ1-5; D might be TRBD1 (5 bases). Sequencing used PBMCs. The TCR comes from a man between 18 and 35 years old in good health and CMV-seronegative. CDR3 protein: CASSLEGYSNQPQHF. The CDR3 coding sequence is TGTGCCAGCAGCTTAGAGGGGTATAGCAATCAGCCCCAGCATTTT.